The rows below give T cell receptor beta chains drawn from one sample of a study of shared T cell receptors in the human thymus. Only in-frame clones appear in the TCRdb table, and some are missing; sequencing was by immunoSEQ multiplex PCR. The table includes hundreds of thousands of clones, roughly 90% detected once. These data also featured in a second study, about human thymus T cells.

Sequenced material: thymocytes. Every receptor here comes from a boy less than two years old with a congenital heart defect. The CDR3 runs from the conserved cysteine through the conserved F or W. Each record gives: V gene, D gene, CDR3 protein. A D gene is named only where the DNA matches it firmly.

TRBV18,-,CASSRVGGQPQHF
TRBV11-1,TRBD1,CASSPVGQGRETQYF
TRBV14,-,CASSHEPRQSQGNTEAFF
TRBV29-1,-,CSVGADNLTDTQYF
TRBV27,TRBD1,CASSLRPDRGYDEQYF
TRBV28,-,CASSPPSGARGNEQFF
TRBV15,-,CATSRDRDLGAGELFF
TRBV5-4,TRBD2,CASSFRRLAGGPVYNIQYF
TRBV4-2,-,CASREAERAPSTDTQYF
TRBV5-1,-,CASSPNRLGLSYNEQFF
TRBV5-1,TRBD1,CASSLNSGQEQETQYF
TRBV10-3,TRBD1,CAIRGGQGLNTEAFF
TRBV13,TRBD2,CASSLVLSGRGDNEQFF
TRBV28,-,CASRRRGIPNTEAFF
TRBV15,TRBD2,CATSRDQVWAGGSTDTQYF
TRBV11-2,TRBD2,CASSPLNGLEPTYEQYF
TRBV5-1,TRBD1,CASSLDRGNTEAFF
TRBV5-4,-,CASSQVTDTQYF
TRBV2,TRBD2,CASSSGGPPGLKETQYF
TRBV19,-,CASSPPEDPLRGYTF
TRBV4-1,-,CASSQEKVDRGEGNQPQHF
TRBV6-5,TRBD2,CASSYPWGLADNEQFF
TRBV28,-,CASSCPRPSRSYEQYF
TRBV25-1,-,CASSEGSTGGNTIYF
TRBV29-1,-,CSGGADTYEQYF
TRBV11-3,TRBD2,CASSLGFSGRDDEQFF
TRBV2,-,CASSESGPYEQYF
TRBV7-6,TRBD1,CASSPGTAFYSNQPQHF
TRBV5-6,TRBD2,CASSLRWTSPNTGELFF
TRBV6-1,TRBD1,CASSVTGTGGEGEKLFF
TRBV7-8,TRBD2,CASSLLREAYYEQYF
TRBV18,-,CASSPELNTEAFF
TRBV9,TRBD1,CASSTLMGQGAETQYF
TRBV7-2,TRBD2,CASSLASGGRDTQYF
TRBV11-3,TRBD1,CASSLAFRDRASGANVLTF
TRBV4-2,-,CASSQEAGISDEQFF
TRBV5-6,TRBD2,CASSLALAGGEQFF
TRBV9,TRBD2,CASSPRSLTSGLQETQYF
TRBV6-1,-,CASSNQTAGVLEQYF
TRBV11-3,-,CASSLESLSLLFYEQYF
TRBV30,TRBD1,CAWSGKGTGGSDYEQYF
TRBV5-6,-,CASSYTGLSYEQYF
TRBV2,TRBD2,CASKGVAGGYNEQFF
TRBV30,TRBD2,CAWSDGLADYEQYF
TRBV11-3,-,CASSVRGEQYF
TRBV9,-,CASSPRPELRVGYGYTF
TRBV6-6,TRBD1,CASSYPQGENTEAFF
TRBV4-2,-,CASSQDSERARNETNTGELFF
TRBV19,-,CASTETWDWYF
TRBV2,TRBD2,CASSPGRGGRESYNEQFF
TRBV10-3,-,CATNNSSYNEQFF
TRBV4-3,TRBD2,CASSQDGGERASEQYF
TRBV4-1,-,CASSQDFNFTDTQYF
TRBV9,-,CASSVGGSTGEQYF
TRBV5-4,-,CASSPGPDQPQHF